The T cell receptor (beta chain) under discussion was sequenced for a study of monozygotic twins with inflammatory bowel disease. TCRdb re-called the 5' RACE reads and shows each CDR3 protein once, DNA omitted. Its table lists some 450,000 distinct CDR3 sequences. Germline V gene sequence: CDR1 SGHRS, CDR2 YFSETQ. This CDR3 region has 15 residues. Researchers collected over 2 ml of blood per donor. Study-level results: Limited power may explain why concordant and discordant twins showed no difference in repertoire similarity.

On this clonotype itself: The target antigen is unknown.

This receptor was taken from a human donor with ulcerative colitis or Crohn's disease, or a healthy co-twin of an affected twin (not recorded which). The chain employs TRBV5-1 and TRBJ2-2; TCRdb's D call of TRBD1 is untestable without DNA. The specimen sequenced was blood. CDR3 protein: CASSLPGTGIGELFF.